Detailed here is one TCR beta chain. The clone's antigen remains unknown. This sample is drawn from a study of CXCR3-negative and CXCR3-positive naive CD8 T cells (dated by TCRdb to between 2018 and 2021). Describing the broader study: In total, about 130 million TRB reads were obtained, or roughly 1.5 +/- 0.3 million reads per library. Diversity and physicochemical repertoire analyses covered approximately 10 donors pooled from two independent experiments. The TRBV-TRBJ cluster analysis covered naive subsets from several donors and memory cells from 3 donors. The study at large found these results: Because CXCR3 expression was partially decreased after cryopreservation, freshly isolated PBMCs were used for most assays. TRBV-TRBJ usage was similar between naive CXCR3-negative and CXCR3-positive cells from the same donor, while memory cells showed distinct patterns. Compared with CXCR3-negative naive cells, CXCR3-positive naive cells had TRB CDR3s with higher hydrophobicity (lower Kidera factor 4), lower energy, and higher strength and volume indices. Because surface CD5, which is linked to self-reactivity in mice, was comparable between the naive subsets, TCR interaction strength was also inferred from TRB CDR3 physicochemical properties. Comparably high repertoire diversity was found in both naive subsets, whereas much lower repertoire diversity was found in memory CD8+ T cells.

Sequencing relied on a NextSeq 550. The Human TCR Profiling Kit (MiLaboratory) was used to make UMI-labeled 5' RACE TRB cDNA libraries. cDNA synthesis used the entire amount of extracted RNA, and PCR amplification then used the entire amount of cDNA produced. Libraries were prepared in parallel with an identical number of PCR cycles. Under the source paper's analysis protocol: MIGEC and MiXCR extracted about 48,000 +/- 9,800 unique UMI-labeled TRB cDNA molecules per library, requiring at least two reads per UMI. Each library averaged about 40,000 +/- 10,000 functional in-frame TRB CDR3 nucleotide clonotypes without stop codons. After downsampling to 5000 UMI-labeled TRB molecules per sample, diversity metrics such as normalized Shannon-Wiener and Chao1 were calculated in VDJtools. VDJtools was used to calculate clonotype-size-weighted physicochemical properties of the central five CDR3 residues, namely interaction energy, strength, volume and Kidera factor 4. TCRdb reprocessed the reads, and each CDR3 protein sequence is entered once, without DNA. It is TCRdb's table, rather than the study itself, that gives the V and J calls and clone size. The table for this sample records approximately 70,000 distinct CDR3 sequences. Around 1.4% of the sample is in the top ten clones.

From its cysteine to its phenylalanine, the CDR3 spans 18 amino acids. DNA is not on record. CDR1 MDHEN and CDR2 SYDVKM are derived from the germline V gene. Each CD8+ T cell subset was flow-sorted in triplicate, with over 250,000 cells per subset placed directly into RLT lysis buffer. Naive CD8+ T cells were defined stringently as CD45RO-CCR7+CD27+CD95- to exclude memory contaminants. Peripheral blood mononuclear cells were isolated from buffy coats using standard density gradient centrifugation. A FACSAria III was used to flow-sort naive CD8+ T cells into CXCR3-negative and CXCR3-positive populations. Total RNA was extracted from sorted cells with an RNeasy Mini Kit.

Sequencing was done on a sample of naive CXCR3- CD8+ T cells from blood. In light of the paper, this sample's cell subset or site label describes: CD45RO-CCR7+CD27+CD95- naive CD8+ T cells lacking CXCR3 (TNR3-). The receptor was isolated from a human donor in good health. Some clones in this sample may be carry-over from other donors' samples. The rearranged chain carries TRBV28 and TRBJ1-4; TCRdb names TRBD1, which stays unverified in the absence of DNA. The CDR3 protein is CASSYLSLRDGLNEKLFF.